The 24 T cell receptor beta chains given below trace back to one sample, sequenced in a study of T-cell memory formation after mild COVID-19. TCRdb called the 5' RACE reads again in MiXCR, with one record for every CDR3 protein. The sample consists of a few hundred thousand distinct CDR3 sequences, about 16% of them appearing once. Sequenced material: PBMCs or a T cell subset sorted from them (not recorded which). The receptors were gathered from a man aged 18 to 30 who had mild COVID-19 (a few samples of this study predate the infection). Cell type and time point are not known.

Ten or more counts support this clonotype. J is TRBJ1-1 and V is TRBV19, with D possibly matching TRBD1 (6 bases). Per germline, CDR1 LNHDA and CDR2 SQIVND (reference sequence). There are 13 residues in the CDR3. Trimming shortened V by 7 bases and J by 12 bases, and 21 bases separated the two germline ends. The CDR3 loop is CASTRRRGLGTFF. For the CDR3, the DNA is TGTGCCAGTACCCGGAGGAGGGGGTTAGGAACTTTCTTT.

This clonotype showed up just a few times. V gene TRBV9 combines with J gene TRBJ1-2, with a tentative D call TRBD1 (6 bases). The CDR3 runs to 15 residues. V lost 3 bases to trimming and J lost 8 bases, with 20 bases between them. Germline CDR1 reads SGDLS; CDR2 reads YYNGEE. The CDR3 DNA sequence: TGTGCCAGCAGCGGGCATGGACAGAGGGGCTGGGGCTACACCTTC. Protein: CASSGHGQRGWGYTF.

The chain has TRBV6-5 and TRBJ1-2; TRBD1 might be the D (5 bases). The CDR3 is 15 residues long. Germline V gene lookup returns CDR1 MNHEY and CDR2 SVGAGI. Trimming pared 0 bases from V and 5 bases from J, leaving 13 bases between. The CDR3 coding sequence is TGTGCCAGCAGTTACTCGAGATCCGAGGGGTATGGCTACACCTTC. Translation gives CASSYSRSEGYGYTF.

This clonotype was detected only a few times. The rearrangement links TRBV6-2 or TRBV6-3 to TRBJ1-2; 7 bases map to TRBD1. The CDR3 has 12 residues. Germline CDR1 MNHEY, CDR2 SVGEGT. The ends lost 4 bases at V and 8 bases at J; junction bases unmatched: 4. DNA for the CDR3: TGTGCCAGCAGTTGGGGGACAGAGGGCTACACCTTC. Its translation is CASSWGTEGYTF.

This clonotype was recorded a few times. This chain's CDR3 is CASSQPGGITDTQYF. The CDR3 nucleotides read TGTGCCAGCAGCCAGCCAGGGGGGATCACAGATACGCAGTATTTT. This rearrangement joins TRBV4-2 to TRBJ2-3, with D possibly TRBD1 on 7 matching bases. Germline values: CDR1 LGHNA, CDR2 YNFKEQ. The CDR3 is made up of 15 amino acids. The V end was cut by 3 bases, the J end by 2 bases, with 12 bases between.

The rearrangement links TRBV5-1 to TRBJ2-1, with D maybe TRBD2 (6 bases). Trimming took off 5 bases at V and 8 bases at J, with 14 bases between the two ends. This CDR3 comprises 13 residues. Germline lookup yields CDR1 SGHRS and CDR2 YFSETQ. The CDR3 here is CASRLYGGDEQFF. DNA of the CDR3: TGCGCCAGCAGACTTTACGGGGGAGATGAGCAGTTCTTC. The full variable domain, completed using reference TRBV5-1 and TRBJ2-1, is KAGVTQTPRYLIKTRGQQVTLSCSPISGHRSVSWYQQTPGQGLQFLFEYFSETQRNKGNFPGRFSGRQFSNSRSEMNVSTLELGDSALYLCASRLYGGDEQFFGPGTRLTVL.

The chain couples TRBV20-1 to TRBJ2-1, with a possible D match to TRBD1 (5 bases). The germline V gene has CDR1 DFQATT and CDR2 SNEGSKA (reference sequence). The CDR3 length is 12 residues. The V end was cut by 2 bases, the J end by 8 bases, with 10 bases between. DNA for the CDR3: TGCAGTGCTAGACCAGGGATGGATGAGCAGTTCTTC. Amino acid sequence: CSARPGMDEQFF.

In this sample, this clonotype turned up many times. The CDR3 nucleotides are TGTGCCAGCAGTTACTCGGACAGCTACAATGAGCAGTTCTTC. Translated: CASSYSDSYNEQFF. V is TRBV6-2 or TRBV6-3 and J is TRBJ2-1, with D perhaps TRBD1 (6 bases). Trimming took off 0 bases at V and 3 bases at J, with 6 bases between the two ends. The CDR3 runs 14 residues. CDR1 and CDR2 from the germline V gene are MNHEY and SVGEGT.

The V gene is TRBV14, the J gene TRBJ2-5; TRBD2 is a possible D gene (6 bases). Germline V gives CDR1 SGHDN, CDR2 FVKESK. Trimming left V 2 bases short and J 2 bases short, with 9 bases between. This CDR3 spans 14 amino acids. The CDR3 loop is CASSQRGVQETQYF. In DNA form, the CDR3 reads TGTGCCAGCAGCCAACGCGGGGTACAAGAGACCCAGTACTTC.

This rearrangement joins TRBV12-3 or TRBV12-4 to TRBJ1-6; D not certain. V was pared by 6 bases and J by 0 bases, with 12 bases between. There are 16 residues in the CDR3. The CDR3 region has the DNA TGTGCCAGCAGACCGACCGTTAGCTCCTATAATTCACCCCTCCACTTT. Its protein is CASRPTVSSYNSPLHF.

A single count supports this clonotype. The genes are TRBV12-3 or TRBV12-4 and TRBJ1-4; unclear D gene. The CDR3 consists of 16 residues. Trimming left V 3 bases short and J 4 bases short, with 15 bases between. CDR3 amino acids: CASSLGYELFNEKLFF. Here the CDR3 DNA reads TGTGCCAGCAGTTTGGGTTATGAGCTTTTTAATGAAAAACTGTTTTTT.

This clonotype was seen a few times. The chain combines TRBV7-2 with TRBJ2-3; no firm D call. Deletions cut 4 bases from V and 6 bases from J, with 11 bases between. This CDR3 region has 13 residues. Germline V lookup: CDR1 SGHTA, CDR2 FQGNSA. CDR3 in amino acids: CASSSVVRDTQYF. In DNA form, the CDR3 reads TGTGCCAGCAGCTCCGTCGTGCGTGATACGCAGTATTTT.

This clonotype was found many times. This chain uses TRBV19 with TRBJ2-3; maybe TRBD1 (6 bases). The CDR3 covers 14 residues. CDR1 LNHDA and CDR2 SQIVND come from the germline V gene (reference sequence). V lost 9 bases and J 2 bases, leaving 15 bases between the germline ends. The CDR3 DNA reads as TGTGCCAGCCGACAGGAGCACGCCACAGATACGCAGTATTTT. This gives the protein CASRQEHATDTQYF.

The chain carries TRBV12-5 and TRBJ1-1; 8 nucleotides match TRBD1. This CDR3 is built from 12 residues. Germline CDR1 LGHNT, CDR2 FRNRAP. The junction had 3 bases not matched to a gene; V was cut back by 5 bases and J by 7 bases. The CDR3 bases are TGTGCTAGTGGTCCGACAGGGGTTGAAGCTTTCTTT. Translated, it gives CASGPTGVEAFF.

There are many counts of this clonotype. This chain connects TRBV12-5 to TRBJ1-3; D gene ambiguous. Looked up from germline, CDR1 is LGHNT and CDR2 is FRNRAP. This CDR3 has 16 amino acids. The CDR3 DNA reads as TGTGCACCACCCGCTAAAAAACATAGCTCTGGAAACACCATATATTTT. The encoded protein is CAPPAKKHSSGNTIYF. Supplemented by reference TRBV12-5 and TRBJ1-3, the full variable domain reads DARVTQTPRHKVTEMGQEVTMRCQPILGHNTVFWYRQTMMQGLELLAYFRNRAPLDDSGMPKDRFSAEMPDATLATLKIQPSEPRDSAVYFCAPPAKKHSSGNTIYFGEGSWLTVV.

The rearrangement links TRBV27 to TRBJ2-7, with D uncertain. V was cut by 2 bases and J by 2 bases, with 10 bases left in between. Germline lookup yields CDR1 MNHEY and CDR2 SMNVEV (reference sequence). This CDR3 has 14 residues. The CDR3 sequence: CASSLKDGAYEQYV. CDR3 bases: TGTGCCAGCAGTTTAAAGGACGGAGCCTACGAGCAGTACGTC.

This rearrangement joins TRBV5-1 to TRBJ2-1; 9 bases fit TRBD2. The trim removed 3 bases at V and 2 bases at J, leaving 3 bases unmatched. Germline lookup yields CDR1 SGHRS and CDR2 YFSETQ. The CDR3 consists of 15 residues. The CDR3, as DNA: TGCGCCAGCAGCTCCGAGCGGGGGGCCTACAATGAGCAGTTCTTC. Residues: CASSSERGAYNEQFF.

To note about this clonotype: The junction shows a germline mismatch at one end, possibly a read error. CDR3 region: CSVQGDYRYTF. The CDR3 coding sequence is TGCAGCGTGCAGGGGGACTATCGCTACACCTTC. V and J are TRBV29-1 and TRBJ1-2; 7 bases agree with TRBD1. The germline CDR1 and CDR2 sequences are SQVTM and ANQGSEA. The CDR3 is made up of 11 amino acids.

The CDR3, as DNA: TGTGCCAGCAGTCAGGGACAGACGAACTATGGCTACACCTTC. Amino acids: CASSQGQTNYGYTF. The V gene is TRBV6-2 or TRBV6-3, the J gene TRBJ1-2; 7 positions match TRBD1. V was pared by 5 bases and J by 2 bases, with 5 bases of the junction left unmatched. Germline V gives CDR1 MNHEY, CDR2 SVGEGT. The CDR3 covers 14 residues.

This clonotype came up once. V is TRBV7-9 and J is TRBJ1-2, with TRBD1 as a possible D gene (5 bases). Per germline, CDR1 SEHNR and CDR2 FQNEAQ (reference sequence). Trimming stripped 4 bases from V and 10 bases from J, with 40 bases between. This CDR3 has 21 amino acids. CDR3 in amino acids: CASSYRPLVYDPTAQGGFYTF. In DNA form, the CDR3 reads TGTGCCAGCAGCTACCGACCACTCGTATACGACCCGACGGCGCAGGGTGGATTCTACACCTTC.

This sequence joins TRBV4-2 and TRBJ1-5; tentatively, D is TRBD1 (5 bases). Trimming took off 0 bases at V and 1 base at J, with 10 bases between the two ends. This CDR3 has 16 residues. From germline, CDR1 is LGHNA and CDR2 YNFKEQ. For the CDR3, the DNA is TGTGCCAGCAGCCAAGATCGGGGGACCAGCAATCAGCCCCAGCATTTT. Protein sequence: CASSQDRGTSNQPQHF.

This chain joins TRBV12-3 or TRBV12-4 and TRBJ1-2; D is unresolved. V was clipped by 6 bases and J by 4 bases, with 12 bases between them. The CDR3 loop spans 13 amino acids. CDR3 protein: CASRATGFYGYTF. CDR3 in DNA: TGTGCCAGCAGGGCGACTGGTTTCTATGGCTACACCTTC.

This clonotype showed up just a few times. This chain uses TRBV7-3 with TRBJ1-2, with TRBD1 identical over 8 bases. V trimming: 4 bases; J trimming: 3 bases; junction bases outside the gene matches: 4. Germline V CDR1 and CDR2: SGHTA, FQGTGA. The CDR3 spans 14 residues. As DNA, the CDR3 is TGTGCCAGCAGCTCGACAGGGGAGGACTATGGCTACACCTTC. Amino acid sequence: CASSSTGEDYGYTF.

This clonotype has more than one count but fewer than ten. The CDR3 sequence is CSVVLGVNTGELFF. CDR3 sequence (DNA): TGCAGCGTTGTACTGGGCGTCAACACCGGGGAGCTGTTTTTT. The chain joins TRBV29-1 to TRBJ2-2; the D is unclear. Germline V gene lookup returns CDR1 SQVTM and CDR2 ANQGSEA. Trimming removed 4 bases from V and 2 bases from J, with 11 bases in between. The CDR3 loop spans 14 amino acids.